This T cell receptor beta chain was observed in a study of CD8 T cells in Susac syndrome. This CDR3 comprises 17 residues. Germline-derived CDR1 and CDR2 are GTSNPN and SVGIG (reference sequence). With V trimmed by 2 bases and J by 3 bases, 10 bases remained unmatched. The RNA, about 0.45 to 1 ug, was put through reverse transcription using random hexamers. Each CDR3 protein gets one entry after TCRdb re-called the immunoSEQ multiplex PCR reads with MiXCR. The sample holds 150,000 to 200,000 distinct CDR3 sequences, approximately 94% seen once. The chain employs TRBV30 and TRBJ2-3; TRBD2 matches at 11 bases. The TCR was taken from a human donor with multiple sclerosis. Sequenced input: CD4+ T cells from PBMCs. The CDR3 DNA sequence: TGTGCCTGGAGTTACGGCCTAGCGGGAGGAGAAACAGATACGCAGTATTTT. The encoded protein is CAWSYGLAGGETDTQYF. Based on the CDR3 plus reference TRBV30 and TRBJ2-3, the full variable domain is SQTIHQWPATLVQPVGSPLSLECTVEGTSNPNLYWYRQAAGRGLQLLFYSVGIGQISSEVPQNLSASRPQDRQFILSSKKLLLSDSGFYLCAWSYGLAGGETDTQYFGPGTRLTVL.